The present T cell receptor beta chain was sequenced within a study of CD4+ T cells in melanoma. Whole-study results and caveats: In melanoma, neoantigen-specific CD4+ T cells reportedly differed in differentiation state.

This clone was found once. Its antigen is not identified. The germline gives CDR1 SGHTA, CDR2 FQGTGA. This CDR3 has 16 residues. V lost 1 base, J lost 4 bases, and 6 bases stayed unmatched. TCRdb's table, derived via immunoSEQ multiplex PCR, lists solely in-frame clones and lacks some. This table holds about 3,700 clones, 73% found once. This clonotype originated in a human donor with melanoma. The chain recombines TRBV7-3 with TRBJ2-7, with TRBD2 matching over 11 bases. The sample was tumor tissue. CDR3 region: CASSLRGTSGGYEQYF. CDR3 DNA: TGTGCCAGCAGCTTAAGAGGGACTAGCGGAGGGTACGAGCAGTACTTC. Together with reference TRBV7-3 and TRBJ2-7, the CDR3 gives the full variable domain: GAGVSQTPSNKVTEKGKYVELRCDPISGHTALYWYRQSLGQGPEFLIYFQGTGAADDSGLPNDRFFAVRPEGSVSTLKIQRTERGDSAVYLCASSLRGTSGGYEQYFGPGTRLTVT.